This T cell receptor beta chain stems from a study of cytomegalovirus exposure and HLA in healthy donors. This clone appeared a few times. Trimming removed 4 bases from V and 0 bases from J; junction bases left unmatched: 15. In germline, CDR1 is SGHDT, CDR2 YYEEEE. The CDR3 runs 18 residues. Primers included in the PCR were 60 Vbeta and 13 Jbeta primers. Measured with immunoSEQ multiplex PCR; TCRdb has only the in-frame clones, and not every one. The sample holds nearly 200,000 clones, roughly 76% seen once. This receptor was taken from a young woman in good health and CMV-seropositive. This rearrangement joins TRBV5-6 to TRBJ2-7; 8 bases are shared with TRBD1. The sequenced sample was PBMCs. CDR3 sequence: CASSDQTQGAWSSYEQYF. CDR3 sequence (DNA): TGTGCCAGCAGCGACCAAACCCAGGGGGCCTGGAGCTCCTACGAGCAGTACTTC.